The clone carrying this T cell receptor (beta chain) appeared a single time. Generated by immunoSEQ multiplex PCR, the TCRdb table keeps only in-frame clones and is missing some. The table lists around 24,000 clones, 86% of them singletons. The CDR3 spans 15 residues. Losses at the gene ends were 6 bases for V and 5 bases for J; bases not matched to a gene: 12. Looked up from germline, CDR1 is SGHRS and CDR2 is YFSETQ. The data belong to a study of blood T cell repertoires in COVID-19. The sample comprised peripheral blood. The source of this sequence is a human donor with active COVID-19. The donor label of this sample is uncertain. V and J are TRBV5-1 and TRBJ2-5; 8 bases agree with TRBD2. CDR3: CASNPISGGPETQYF. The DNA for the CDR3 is TGCGCCAGCAACCCCATATCGGGAGGGCCGGAGACCCAGTACTTC.